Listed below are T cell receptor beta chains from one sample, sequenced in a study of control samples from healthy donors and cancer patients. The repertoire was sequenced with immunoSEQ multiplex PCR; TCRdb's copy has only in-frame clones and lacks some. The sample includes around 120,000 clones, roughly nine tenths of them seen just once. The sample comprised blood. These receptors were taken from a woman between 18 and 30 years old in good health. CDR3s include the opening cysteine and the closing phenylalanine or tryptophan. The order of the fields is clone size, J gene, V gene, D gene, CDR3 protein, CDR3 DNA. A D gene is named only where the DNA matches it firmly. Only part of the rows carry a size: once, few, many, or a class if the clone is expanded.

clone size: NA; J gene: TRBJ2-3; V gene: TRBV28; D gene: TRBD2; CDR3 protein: CASSAPTVLAGDTDTQYF; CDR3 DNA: TGTGCCAGCAGTGCCCCGACCGTACTAGCGGGAGACACAGATACGCAGTATTTT
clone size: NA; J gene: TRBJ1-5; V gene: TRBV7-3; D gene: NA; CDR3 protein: CASSLTGNQPQHF; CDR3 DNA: TGTGCCAGCAGCTTAACGGGGAATCAGCCCCAGCATTTT
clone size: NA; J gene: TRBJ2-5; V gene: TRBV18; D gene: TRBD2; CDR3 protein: CASSPRQLAGSQGETQYF; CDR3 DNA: TGTGCCAGCTCACCACGTCAACTAGCGGGGTCCCAGGGCGAGACCCAGTACTTC
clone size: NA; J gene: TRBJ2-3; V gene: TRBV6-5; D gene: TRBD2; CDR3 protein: CASSRAGGTPDTQYF; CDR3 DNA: TGTGCCAGCAGTCGAGCGGGAGGAACCCCAGATACGCAGTATTTT
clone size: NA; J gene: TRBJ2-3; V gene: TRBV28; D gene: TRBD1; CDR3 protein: CASSLGQGSDTQYF; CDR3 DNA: TGTGCCAGCAGTTTGGGACAGGGGTCAGATACGCAGTATTTT
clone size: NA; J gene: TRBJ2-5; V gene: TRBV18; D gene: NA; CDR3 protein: CASSQTAGQETQYF; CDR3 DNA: TGTGCCAGCTCACAGACAGCCGGCCAAGAGACCCAGTACTTC
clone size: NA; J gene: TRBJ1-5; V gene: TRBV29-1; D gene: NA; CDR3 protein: CSVEVGGEEPQHF; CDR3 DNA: TGCAGCGTTGAAGTGGGCGGAGAAGAGCCCCAGCATTTT
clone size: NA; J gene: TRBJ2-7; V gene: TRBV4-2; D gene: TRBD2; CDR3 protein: CASSQEGTSGGGSYEQYF; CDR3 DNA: TGTGCCAGCAGCCAAGAGGGGACTAGCGGGGGTGGGTCCTACGAGCAGTACTTC
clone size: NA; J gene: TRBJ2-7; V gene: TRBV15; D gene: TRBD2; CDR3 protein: CATSRRPALLAGTEQYF; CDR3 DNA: TGTGCCACCAGCAGACGACCTGCGCTACTAGCGGGTACCGAGCAGTACTTC
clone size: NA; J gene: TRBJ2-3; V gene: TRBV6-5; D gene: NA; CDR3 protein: CASSYSGTGTDTQYF; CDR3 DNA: TGTGCCAGCAGTTACTCCGGGACGGGCACAGATACGCAGTATTTT
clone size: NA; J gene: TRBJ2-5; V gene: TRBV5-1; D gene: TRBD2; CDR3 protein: CASSLATTSGGETQYF; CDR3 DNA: TGCGCCAGCAGCTTGGCCACTACTAGCGGGGGAGAGACCCAGTACTTC
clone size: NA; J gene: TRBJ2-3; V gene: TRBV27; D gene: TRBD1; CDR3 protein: CASRTGGIRTDTQYF; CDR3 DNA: TGTGCCAGCAGAACAGGGGGGATTAGGACAGATACGCAGTATTTT
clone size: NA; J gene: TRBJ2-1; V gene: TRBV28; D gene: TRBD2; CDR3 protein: CASSRPSGTSAFGDEQFF; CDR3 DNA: TGTGCCAGCAGCCGCCCCTCGGGGACTAGCGCTTTTGGGGATGAGCAGTTCTTC
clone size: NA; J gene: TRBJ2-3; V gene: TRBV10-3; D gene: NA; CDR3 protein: CASTGRATDTQYF; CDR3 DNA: TGTGCCAGCACAGGGAGGGCCACAGATACGCAGTATTTT
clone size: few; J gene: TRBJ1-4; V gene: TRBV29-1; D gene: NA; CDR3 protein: CSGRGDSEKLFF; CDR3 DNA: TGCAGCGGCCGGGGGGATAGTGAAAAACTGTTTTTT
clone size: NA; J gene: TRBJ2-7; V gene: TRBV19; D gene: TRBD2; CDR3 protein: CATSTRRGGGEQYF; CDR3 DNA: TGTGCCACCAGTACCCGGCGGGGGGGCGGCGAGCAGTACTTC
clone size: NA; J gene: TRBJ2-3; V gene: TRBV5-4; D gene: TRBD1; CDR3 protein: CASSLSTGGRADTQYF; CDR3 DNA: TGTGCCAGCAGCTTGTCCACAGGGGGCAGGGCAGATACGCAGTATTTT
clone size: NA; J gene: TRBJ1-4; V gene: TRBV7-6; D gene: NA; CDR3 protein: CASSLGPQGNEKLFF; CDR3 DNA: TGTGCCAGCAGCTTAGGTCCACAGGGAAACGAAAAACTGTTTTTT
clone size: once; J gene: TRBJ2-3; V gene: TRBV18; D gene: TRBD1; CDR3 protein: CASSPLGKTGVTDTQYF; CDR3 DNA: TGTGCCAGCTCACCACTTGGGAAAACAGGGGTCACAGATACGCAGTATTTT
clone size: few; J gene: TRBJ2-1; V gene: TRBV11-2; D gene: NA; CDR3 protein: CASSLVLAGEQFF; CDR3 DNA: TGTGCCAGCAGCTTAGTACTAGCCGGGGAGCAGTTCTTC
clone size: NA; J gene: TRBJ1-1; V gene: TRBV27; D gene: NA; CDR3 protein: CASSLQGNMNTEAFF; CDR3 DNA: TGTGCCAGCAGTTTGCAGGGTAACATGAACACTGAAGCTTTCTTT
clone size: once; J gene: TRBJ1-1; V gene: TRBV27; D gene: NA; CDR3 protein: CASSYGGPTTEAFF; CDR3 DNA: TGTGCCAGCAGCTACGGCGGCCCTACTACTGAAGCTTTCTTT
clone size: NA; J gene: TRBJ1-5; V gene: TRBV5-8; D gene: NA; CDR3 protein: CASSLGHSNQPQHF; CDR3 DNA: TGTGCCAGCAGCTTGGGGCATAGCAATCAGCCCCAGCATTTT
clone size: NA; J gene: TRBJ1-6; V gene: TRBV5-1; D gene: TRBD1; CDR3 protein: CASSRTGGAYNSPLHF; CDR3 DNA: TGCGCCAGCAGCCGAACAGGGGGCGCTTATAATTCACCCCTCCACTTT
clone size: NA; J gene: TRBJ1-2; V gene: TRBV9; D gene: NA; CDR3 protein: CASSAQQGYGYTF; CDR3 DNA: TGTGCCAGCAGCGCTCAACAGGGCTATGGCTACACCTTC
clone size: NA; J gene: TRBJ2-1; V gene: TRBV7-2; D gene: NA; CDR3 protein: CASSLNGPIGNEQFF; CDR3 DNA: TGTGCCAGCAGCTTAAACGGGCCTATAGGGAATGAGCAGTTCTTC
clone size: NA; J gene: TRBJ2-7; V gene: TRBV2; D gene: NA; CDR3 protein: CASSEGYEQYF; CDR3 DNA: TGTGCCAGCAGTGAAGGGTACGAGCAGTACTTC
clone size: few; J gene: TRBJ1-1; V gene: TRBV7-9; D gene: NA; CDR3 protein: CASSQPYGTEAFF; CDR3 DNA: TGTGCCAGCAGCCAACCCTATGGCACTGAAGCTTTCTTT
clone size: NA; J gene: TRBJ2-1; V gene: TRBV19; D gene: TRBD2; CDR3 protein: CASTPRTSGFYNEQFF; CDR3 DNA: TGTGCCAGTACCCCCCGGACTAGCGGGTTCTACAATGAGCAGTTCTTC
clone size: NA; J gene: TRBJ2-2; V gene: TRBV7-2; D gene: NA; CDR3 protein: CASSLWGTEGGELFF; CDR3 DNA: TGTGCCAGCAGCTTATGGGGTACAGAGGGCGGGGAGCTGTTTTTT
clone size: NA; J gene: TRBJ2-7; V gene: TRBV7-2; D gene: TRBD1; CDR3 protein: CASSRRDRGPYEQYF; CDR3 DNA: TGTGCCAGCAGCCGCCGGGACAGGGGCCCCTACGAGCAGTACTTC
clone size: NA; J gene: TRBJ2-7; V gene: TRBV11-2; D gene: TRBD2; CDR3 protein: CASSLTSGIPYEQYF; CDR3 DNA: TGTGCCAGCAGCTTGACTAGCGGGATACCCTACGAGCAGTACTTC
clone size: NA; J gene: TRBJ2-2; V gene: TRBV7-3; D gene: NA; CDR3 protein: CASSLGPFGAGELFF; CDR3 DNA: NA
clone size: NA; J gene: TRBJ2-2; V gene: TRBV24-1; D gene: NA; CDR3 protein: CATSDAGELFF; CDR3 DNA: TGTGCCACCAGTGATGCCGGGGAGCTGTTTTTT
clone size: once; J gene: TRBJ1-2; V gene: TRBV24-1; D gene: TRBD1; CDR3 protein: CATSDPDRGDYGYTF; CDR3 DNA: TGTGCCACCAGTGATCCGGACAGGGGTGACTATGGCTACACCTTC
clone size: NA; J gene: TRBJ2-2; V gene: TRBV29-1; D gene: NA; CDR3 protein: CSVREITGELFF; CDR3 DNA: TGCAGCGTTCGGGAGATCACCGGGGAGCTGTTTTTT
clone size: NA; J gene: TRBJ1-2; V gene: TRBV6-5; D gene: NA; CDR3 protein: CASSRDGAYGYTF; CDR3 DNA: TGTGCCAGCAGCAGGGATGGGGCCTATGGCTACACCTTC
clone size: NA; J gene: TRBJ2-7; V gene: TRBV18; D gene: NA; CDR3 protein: CASSPTSRNEQYF; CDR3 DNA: TGTGCCAGCTCACCAACTAGCCGCAACGAGCAGTACTTC
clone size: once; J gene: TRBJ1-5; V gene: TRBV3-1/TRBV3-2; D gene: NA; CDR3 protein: CASSQNSNQPQHF; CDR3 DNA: TGTGCCAGCAGCCAAAATAGCAATCAGCCCCAGCATTTT
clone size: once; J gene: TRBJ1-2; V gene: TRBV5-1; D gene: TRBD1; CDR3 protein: CASSLQGGNYGYTF; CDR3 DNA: TGCGCCAGCAGCCTGCAGGGGGGGAACTATGGCTACACCTTC
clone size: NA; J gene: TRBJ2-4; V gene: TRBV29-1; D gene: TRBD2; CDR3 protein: CSVTGGLAKNIQYF; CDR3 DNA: TGCAGCGTGACGGGAGGCCTAGCCAAAAACATTCAGTACTTC
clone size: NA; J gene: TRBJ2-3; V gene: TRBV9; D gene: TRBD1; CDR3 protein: CASSVDGDRGRSLPDTQYF; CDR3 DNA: TGTGCCAGCAGCGTAGATGGTGACAGGGGGCGAAGCTTGCCAGATACGCAGTATTTT
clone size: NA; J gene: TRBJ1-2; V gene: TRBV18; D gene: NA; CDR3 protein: CASSQDSPPGDGYTF; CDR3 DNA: TGTGCCAGCTCACAGGACTCACCCCCAGGGGATGGCTACACCTTC
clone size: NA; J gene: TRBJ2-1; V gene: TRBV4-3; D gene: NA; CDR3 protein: CASSQGPGWDEQFF; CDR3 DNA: TGCGCCAGCAGCCAAGGTCCGGGTTGGGATGAGCAGTTCTTC
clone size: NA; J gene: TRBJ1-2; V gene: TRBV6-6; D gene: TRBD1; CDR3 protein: CASSYRTGLPNYGYTF; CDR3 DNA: TGTGCCAGCAGTTACCGGACAGGGCTTCCTAACTATGGCTACACCTTC
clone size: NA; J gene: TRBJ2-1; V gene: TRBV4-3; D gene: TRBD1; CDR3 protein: CASSQEAGTGNEQFF; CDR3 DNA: TGCGCCAGCAGCCAAGAGGCCGGGACAGGCAATGAGCAGTTCTTC
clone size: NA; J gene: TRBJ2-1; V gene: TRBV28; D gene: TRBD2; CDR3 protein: CASSFSGRYYEQFF; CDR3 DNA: TGTGCCAGCAGTTTCAGCGGGAGGTACTATGAGCAGTTCTTC
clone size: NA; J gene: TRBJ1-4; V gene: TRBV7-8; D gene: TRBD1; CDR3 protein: CASSYTGGAEKLFF; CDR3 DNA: TGTGCCAGCAGCTATACAGGGGGCGCCGAAAAACTGTTTTTT
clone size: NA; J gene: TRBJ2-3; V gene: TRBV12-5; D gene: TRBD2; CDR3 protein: CASGLPSGRGPREYF; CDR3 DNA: TGTGCTAGTGGTTTGCCTAGCGGGAGGGGCCCCCGGGAGTATTTT
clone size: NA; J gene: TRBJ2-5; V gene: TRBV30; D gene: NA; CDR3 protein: CAWSSVAGTQETQYF; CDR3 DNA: TGTGCCTGGAGCTCTGTCGCGGGGACCCAAGAGACCCAGTACTTC
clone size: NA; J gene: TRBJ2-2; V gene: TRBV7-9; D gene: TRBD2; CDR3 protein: CASSLGLRYAGGTGELFF; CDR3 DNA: TGTGCCAGCAGCTTAGGCCTCCGATATGCGGGGGGCACCGGGGAGCTGTTTTTT
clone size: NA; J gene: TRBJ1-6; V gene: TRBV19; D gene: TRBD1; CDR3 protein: CASNSPPGQTNSPLHF; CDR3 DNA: TGTGCCAGTAACTCCCCACCGGGACAGACTAATTCACCCCTCCACTTT
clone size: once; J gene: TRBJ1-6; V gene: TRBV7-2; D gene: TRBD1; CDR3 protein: CASSSQGPNSPLHF; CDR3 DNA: TGTGCCAGCAGCTCACAGGGGCCGAATTCACCCCTCCACTTT
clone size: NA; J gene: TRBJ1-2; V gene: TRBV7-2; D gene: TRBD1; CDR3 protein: CASSFRQGTGGYTF; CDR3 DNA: TGTGCCAGCAGCTTCAGGCAGGGGACAGGTGGCTACACCTTC
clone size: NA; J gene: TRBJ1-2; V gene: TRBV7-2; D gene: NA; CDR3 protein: CASSFRGTNYGYTF; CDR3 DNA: TGTGCCAGCAGCTTCAGGGGCACGAACTATGGCTACACCTTC
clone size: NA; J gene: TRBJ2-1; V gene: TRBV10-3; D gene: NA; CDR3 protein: CAISESTQQRQFF; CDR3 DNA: TGTGCCATCAGTGAGTCGACCCAGCAACGGCAGTTCTTC
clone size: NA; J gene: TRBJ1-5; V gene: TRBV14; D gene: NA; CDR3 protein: CASSQRIHPLNQPQHF; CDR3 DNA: TGTGCCAGCAGCCAGCGAATACACCCTCTCAATCAGCCCCAGCATTTT
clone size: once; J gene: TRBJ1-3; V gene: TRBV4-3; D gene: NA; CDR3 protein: CASSQGIGRNSGNTIYF; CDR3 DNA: TGCGCCAGCAGCCAAGGGATAGGGAGGAACTCTGGAAACACCATATATTTT
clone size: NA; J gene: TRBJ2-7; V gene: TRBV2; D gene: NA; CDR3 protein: CASSATALTYEQYF; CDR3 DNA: TGTGCCAGCAGTGCGACAGCCCTGACCTACGAGCAGTACTTC
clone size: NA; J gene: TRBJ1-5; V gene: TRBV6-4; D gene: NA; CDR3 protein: CASSDSGEDGNQPQHF; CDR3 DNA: TGTGCCAGCAGTGACTCTGGGGAGGACGGCAATCAGCCCCAGCATTTT